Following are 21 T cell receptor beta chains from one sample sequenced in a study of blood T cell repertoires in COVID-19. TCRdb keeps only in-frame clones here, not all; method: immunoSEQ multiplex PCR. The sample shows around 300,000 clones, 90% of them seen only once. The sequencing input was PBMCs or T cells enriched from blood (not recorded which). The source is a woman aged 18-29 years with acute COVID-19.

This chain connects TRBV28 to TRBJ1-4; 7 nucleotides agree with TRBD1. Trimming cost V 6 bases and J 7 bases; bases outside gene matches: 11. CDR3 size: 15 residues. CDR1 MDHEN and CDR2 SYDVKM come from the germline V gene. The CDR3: CASSPQGSSGEKLFF. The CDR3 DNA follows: TGTGCCAGCAGCCCACAGGGGTCGAGTGGTGAAAAACTGTTTTTT.

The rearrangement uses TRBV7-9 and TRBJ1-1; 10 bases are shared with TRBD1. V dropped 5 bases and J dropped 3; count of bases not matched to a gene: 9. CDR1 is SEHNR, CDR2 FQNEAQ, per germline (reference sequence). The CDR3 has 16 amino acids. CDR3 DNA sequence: TGTGCCAGCAGCAAAGACAGGGGGCAGGCACACACTGAAGCTTTCTTT. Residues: CASSKDRGQAHTEAFF.

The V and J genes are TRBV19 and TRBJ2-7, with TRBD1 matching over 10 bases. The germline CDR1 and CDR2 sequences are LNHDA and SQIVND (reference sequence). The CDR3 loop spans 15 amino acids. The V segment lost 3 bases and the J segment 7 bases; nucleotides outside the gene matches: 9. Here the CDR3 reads CASSIAGTGEWEQYF. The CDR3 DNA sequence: TGTGCCAGTAGTATCGCCGGGACAGGGGAGTGGGAGCAGTACTTC.

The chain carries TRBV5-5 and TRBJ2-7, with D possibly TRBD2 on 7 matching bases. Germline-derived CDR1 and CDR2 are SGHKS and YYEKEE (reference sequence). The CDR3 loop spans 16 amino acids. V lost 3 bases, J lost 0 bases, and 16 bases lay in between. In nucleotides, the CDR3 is TGTGCCAGCAGCTGGAGGGAGGGGGGAAGCTCCTACGAGCAGTACTTC. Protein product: CASSWREGGSSYEQYF.

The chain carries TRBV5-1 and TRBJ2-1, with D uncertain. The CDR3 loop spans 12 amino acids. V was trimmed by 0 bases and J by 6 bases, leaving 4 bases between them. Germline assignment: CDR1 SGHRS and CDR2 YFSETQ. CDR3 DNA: TGCGCCAGCAGCTTGGGGAGCAATGAGCAGTTCTTC. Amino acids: CASSLGSNEQFF.

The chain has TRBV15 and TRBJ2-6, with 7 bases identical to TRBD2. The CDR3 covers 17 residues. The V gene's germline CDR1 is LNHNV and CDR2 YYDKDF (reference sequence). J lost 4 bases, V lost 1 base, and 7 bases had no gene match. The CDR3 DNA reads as TGTGCCACCAGCAGAGTCCTCGGGGGGTCAGGGGCCAACGTCCTGACTTTC. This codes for CATSRVLGGSGANVLTF.

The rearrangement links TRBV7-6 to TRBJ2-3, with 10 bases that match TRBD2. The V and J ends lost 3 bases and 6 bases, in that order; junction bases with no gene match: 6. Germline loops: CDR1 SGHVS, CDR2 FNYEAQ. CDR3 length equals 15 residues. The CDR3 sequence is CASSLGVAGGDTQYF. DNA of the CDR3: TGTGCCAGCAGCTTGGGAGTAGCGGGGGGCGATACGCAGTATTTT.

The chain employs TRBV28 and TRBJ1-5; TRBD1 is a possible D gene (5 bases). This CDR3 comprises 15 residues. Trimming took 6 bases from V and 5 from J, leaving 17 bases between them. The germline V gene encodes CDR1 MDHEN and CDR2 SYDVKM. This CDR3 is CASRHGDAGHQPQHF. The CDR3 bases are TGTGCCAGCAGGCACGGCGATGCGGGGCATCAGCCCCAGCATTTT.

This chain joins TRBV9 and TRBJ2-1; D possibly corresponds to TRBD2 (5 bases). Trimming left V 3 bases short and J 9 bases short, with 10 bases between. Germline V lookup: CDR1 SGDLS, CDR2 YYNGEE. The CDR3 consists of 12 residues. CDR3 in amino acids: CASSGSSREQFF. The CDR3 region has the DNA TGTGCCAGCAGCGGTTCTAGCCGTGAGCAGTTCTTC.

CDR3 DNA: TGTGCCAGCGGGAACAGGGGGTACGAGCAGTACTTC. Translation gives CASGNRGYEQYF. The rearrangement links TRBV28 to TRBJ2-7, with 8 bases fitting TRBD1. V dropped 8 bases and J dropped 4; count of bases not matched to a gene: 4. Germline V gene sequence: CDR1 MDHEN, CDR2 SYDVKM. This CDR3 has 12 residues. The variable domain in full, with the rest retrieved from reference TRBV28 and TRBJ2-7, is DVKVTQSSRYLVKRTGEKVFLECVQDMDHENMFWYRQDPGLGLRLIYFSYDVKMKEKGDIPEGYSVSREKKERFSLILESASTNQTSMYLCASGNRGYEQYFGPGTRLTVT.

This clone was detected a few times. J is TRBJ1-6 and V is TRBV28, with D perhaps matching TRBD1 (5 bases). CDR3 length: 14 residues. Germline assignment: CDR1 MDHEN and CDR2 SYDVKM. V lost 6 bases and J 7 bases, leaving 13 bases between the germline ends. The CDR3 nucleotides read TGTGCCAGCAGCCAGCAGGGTACCAATTCACCCCTCCACTTT. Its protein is CASSQQGTNSPLHF.

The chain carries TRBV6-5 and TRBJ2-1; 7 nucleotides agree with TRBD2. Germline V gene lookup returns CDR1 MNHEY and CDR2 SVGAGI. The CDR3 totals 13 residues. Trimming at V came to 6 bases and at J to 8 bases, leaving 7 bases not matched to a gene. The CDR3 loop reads CASSNERGDEQFF. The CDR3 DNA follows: TGTGCCAGCAGCAACGAACGGGGGGATGAGCAGTTCTTC.

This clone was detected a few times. The CDR3: CASSQDWGVSGANVLTF. The CDR3 DNA reads as TGTGCCAGCAGCCAAGATTGGGGAGTATCTGGGGCCAACGTCCTGACTTTC. This chain connects TRBV4-2 to TRBJ2-6, with D perhaps matching TRBD2 (5 bases). V shed 0 bases and J shed 1 base, with 10 bases lying between them. There are 17 residues in the CDR3. CDR1 LGHNA and CDR2 YNFKEQ come from the germline V gene.

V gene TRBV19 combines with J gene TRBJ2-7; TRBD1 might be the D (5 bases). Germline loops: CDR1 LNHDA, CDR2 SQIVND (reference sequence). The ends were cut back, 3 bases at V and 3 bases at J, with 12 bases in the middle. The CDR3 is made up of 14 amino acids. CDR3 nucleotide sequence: TGTGCCAGTAGTATCGGTCAGGGCAACTACGAGCAGTACTTC. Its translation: CASSIGQGNYEQYF.

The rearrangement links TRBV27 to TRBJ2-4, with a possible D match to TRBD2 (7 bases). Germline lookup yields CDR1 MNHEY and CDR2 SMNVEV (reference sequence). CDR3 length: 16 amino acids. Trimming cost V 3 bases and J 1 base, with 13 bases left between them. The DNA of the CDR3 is TGTGCCAGCAGTTTCCTCGGGGGGCTGGCCAAAAACATTCAGTACTTC. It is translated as CASSFLGGLAKNIQYF.

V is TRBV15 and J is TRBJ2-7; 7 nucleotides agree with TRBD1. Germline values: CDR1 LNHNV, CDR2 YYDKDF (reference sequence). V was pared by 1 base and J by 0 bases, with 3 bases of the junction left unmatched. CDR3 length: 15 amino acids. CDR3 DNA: TGTGCCACCAGCAGAGCGACAGGGCTCTCCTACGAGCAGTACTTC. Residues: CATSRATGLSYEQYF. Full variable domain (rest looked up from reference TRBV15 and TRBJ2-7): DAMVIQNPRYQVTQFGKPVTLSCSQTLNHNVMYWYQQKSSQAPKLLFHYYDKDFNNEADTPDNFQSRRPNTSFCFLDIRSPGLGDTAMYLCATSRATGLSYEQYFGPGTRLTVT.

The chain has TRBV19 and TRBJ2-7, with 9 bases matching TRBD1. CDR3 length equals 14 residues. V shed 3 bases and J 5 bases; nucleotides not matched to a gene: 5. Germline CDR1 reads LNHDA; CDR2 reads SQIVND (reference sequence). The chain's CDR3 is CASSMWDRVHEQYF. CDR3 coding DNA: TGTGCCAGTAGTATGTGGGACAGGGTCCACGAGCAGTACTTC. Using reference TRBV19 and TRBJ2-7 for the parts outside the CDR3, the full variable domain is DGGITQSPKYLFRKEGQNVTLSCEQNLNHDAMYWYRQDPGQGLRLIYYSQIVNDFQKGDIAEGYSVSREKKESFPLTVTSAQKNPTAFYLCASSMWDRVHEQYFGPGTRLTVT.

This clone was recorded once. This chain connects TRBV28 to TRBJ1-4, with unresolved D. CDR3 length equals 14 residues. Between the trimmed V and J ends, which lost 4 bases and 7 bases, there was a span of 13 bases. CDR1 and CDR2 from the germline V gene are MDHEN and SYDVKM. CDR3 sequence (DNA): TGTGCCAGCAGTTCCCCGAAGGGAGGTGAAAAACTGTTTTTT. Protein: CASSSPKGGEKLFF.

The CDR3 spells CASSRQGAKFF. The CDR3 bases are TGTGCCAGCAGCCGTCAGGGGGCCAAGTTCTTC. The gene calls are TRBV28 and TRBJ2-1; 8 bases map to TRBD1. The V and J ends lost 6 bases and 14 bases, in that order; junction bases with no gene match: 6. CDR3 length: 11 residues. Per the germline V gene, CDR1 is MDHEN and CDR2 is SYDVKM.

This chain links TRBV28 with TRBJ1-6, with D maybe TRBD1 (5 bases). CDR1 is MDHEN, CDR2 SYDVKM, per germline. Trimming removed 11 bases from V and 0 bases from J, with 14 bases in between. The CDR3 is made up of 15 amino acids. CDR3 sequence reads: CACDGGSSYNSPLHF. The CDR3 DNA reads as TGTGCCTGCGATGGGGGGAGCTCCTATAATTCACCCCTCCACTTT.

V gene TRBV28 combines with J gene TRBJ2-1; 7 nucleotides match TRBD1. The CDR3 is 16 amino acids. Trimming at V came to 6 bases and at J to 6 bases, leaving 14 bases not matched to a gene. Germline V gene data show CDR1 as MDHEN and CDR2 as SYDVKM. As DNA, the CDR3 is TGTGCCAGCAGAGATGCAACAGGGGCGTTCATCAATGAGCAGTTCTTC. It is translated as CASRDATGAFINEQFF.